This T cell receptor (beta chain) was retrieved from a study of OX40 agonist ivuxolimab in advanced cancers. Findings and caveats of the study: In a subset of nonresponders, normalized T-cell clonal expansion was also low.

This clone was counted a few times. Antigen: not known. Libraries were prepared by immunoSEQ multiplex PCR; TCRdb keeps only in-frame clonotypes and omits some of them. The table lists 70,000 to 85,000 clones, approximately 88% of them singletons. The V and J ends lost 5 bases and 1 base respectively, with 11 bases between them. The germline CDR1 and CDR2 sequences are SGHTA and FQGNSA. This CDR3 contains 14 residues. Source: CD4+ or CD8+ T cells sorted from blood, taken in a trial of the OX40 agonist ivuxolimab. The chain combines TRBV7-2 with TRBJ2-5, with D hard to call. This receptor was obtained from an adult with an advanced solid tumor such as melanoma, head and neck, liver or kidney cancer. The CDR3 coding sequence is TGTGCCAGCAGCCTATACCAGGCCCAAGAGACCCAGTACTTC. Translating it yields CASSLYQAQETQYF.